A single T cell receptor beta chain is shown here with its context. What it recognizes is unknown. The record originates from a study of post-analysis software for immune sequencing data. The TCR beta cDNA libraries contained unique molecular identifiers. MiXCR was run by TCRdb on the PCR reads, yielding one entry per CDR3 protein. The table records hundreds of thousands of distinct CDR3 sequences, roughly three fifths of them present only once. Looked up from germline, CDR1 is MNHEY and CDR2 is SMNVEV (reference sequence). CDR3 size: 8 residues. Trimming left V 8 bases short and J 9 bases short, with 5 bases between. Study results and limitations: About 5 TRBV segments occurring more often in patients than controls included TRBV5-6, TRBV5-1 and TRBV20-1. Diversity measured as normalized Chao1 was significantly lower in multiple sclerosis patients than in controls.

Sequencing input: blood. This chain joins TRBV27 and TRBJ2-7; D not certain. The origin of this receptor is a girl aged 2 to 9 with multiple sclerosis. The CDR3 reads CASFGQYF. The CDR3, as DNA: TGTGCCAGCTTTGGGCAGTACTTC.